This record covers a single T cell receptor beta chain. This entry comes from a study of CD8 T cells in Susac syndrome. Roughly 0.45 to 1 ug RNA was reverse transcribed with random hexamers. TCRdb itself ran the immunoSEQ multiplex PCR reads through MiXCR, one entry per CDR3 protein. The sample has under 200,000 distinct CDR3 sequences, about 96% seen once. High-throughput TCR beta sequencing covered peripheral CD8+ and CD4+ T cells. In germline, CDR1 is SGHTA, CDR2 FQGNSA. Trimming removed 5 bases at V and 6 bases at J, with 11 bases between. The CDR3 spans 13 residues. This receptor was obtained from a human donor with Susac syndrome. The rearrangement uses TRBV7-2 and TRBJ1-5; possible D gene TRBD1, 6 bases. The sequenced material came from CD4+ T cells from PBMCs. CDR3 region: CASSPRGVQPQHF. In DNA form, the CDR3 reads TGTGCCAGCAGCCCCAGGGGCGTTCAGCCCCAGCATTTT.